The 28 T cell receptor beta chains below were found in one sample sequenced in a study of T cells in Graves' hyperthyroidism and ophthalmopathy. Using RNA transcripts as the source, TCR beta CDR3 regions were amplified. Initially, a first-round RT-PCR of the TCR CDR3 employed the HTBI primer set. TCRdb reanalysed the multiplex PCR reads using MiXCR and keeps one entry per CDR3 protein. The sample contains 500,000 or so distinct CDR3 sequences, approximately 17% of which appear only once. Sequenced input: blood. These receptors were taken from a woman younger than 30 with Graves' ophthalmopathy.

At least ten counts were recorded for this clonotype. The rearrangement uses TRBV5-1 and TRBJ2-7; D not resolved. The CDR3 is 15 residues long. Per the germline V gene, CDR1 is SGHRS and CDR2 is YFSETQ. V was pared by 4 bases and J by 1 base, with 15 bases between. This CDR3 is CASSSPGRNSYEQYF. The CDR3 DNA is TGCGCCAGCAGCAGCCCCGGACGGAATTCCTACGAGCAGTACTTC.

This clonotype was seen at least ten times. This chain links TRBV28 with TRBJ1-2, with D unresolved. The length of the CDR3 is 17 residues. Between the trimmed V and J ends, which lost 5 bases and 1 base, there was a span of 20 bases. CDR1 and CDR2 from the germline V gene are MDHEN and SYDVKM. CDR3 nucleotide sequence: TGTGCCAGCAGTGCCCCGACTCCCAGGAAAAGTAACTATGGCTACACCTTC. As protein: CASSAPTPRKSNYGYTF.

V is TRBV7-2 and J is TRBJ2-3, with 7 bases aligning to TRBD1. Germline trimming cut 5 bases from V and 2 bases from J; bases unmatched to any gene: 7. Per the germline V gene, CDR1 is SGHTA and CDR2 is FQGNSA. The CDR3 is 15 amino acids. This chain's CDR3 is CASSAWTGPTDTQYF. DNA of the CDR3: TGTGCCAGCAGCGCCTGGACAGGCCCCACAGATACGCAGTATTTT. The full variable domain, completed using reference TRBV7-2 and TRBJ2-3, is GAGVSQSPSNKVTEKGKDVELRCDPISGHTALYWYRQSLGQGLEFLIYFQGNSAPDKSGLPSDRFSAERTGGSVSTLTIQRTQQEDSAVYLCASSAWTGPTDTQYFGPGTRLTVL.

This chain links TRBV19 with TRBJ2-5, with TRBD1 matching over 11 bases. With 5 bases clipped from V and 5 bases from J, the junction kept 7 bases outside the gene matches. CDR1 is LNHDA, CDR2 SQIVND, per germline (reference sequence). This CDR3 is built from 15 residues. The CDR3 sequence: CASSSGTGGSETQYF. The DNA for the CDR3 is TGTGCCAGTAGTTCGGGGACAGGGGGTTCGGAGACCCAGTACTTC.

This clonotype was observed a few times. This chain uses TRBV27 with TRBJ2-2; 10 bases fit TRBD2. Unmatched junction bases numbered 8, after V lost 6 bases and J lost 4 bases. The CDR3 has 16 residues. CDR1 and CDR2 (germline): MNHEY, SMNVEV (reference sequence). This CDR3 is CASSLRWTSGTGELFF. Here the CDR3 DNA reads TGTGCCAGCAGCCTACGATGGACTAGCGGCACCGGGGAGCTGTTTTTT.

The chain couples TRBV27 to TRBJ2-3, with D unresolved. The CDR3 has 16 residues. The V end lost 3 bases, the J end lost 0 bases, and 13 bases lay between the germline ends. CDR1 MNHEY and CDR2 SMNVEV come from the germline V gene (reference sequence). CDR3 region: CASSLDGHPSTDTQYF. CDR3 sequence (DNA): TGTGCCAGCAGTTTGGACGGCCACCCCAGCACAGATACGCAGTATTTT.

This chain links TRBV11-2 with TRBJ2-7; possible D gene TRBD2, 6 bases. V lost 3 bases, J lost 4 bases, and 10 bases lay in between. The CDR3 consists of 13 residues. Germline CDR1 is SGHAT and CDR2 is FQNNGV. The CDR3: CASSFGGMYEQYF. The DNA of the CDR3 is TGTGCCAGCAGCTTCGGGGGAATGTACGAGCAGTACTTC.

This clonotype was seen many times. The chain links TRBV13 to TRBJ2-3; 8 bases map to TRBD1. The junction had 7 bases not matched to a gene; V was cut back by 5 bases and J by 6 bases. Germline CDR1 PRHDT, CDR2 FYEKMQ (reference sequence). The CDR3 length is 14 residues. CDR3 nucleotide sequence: TGTGCCAGCAGCAAGGACAGGGTGTTGGATACGCAGTATTTT. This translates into CASSKDRVLDTQYF. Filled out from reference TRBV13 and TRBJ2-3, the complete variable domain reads AAGVIQSPRHLIKEKRETATLKCYPIPRHDTVYWYQQGPGQDPQFLISFYEKMQSDKGSIPDRFSAQQFSDYHSELNMSSLELGDSALYFCASSKDRVLDTQYFGPGTRLTVL.

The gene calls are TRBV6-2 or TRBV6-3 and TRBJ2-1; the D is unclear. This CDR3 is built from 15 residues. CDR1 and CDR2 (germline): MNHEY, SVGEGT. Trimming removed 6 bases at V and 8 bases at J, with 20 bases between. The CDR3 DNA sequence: TGTGCCAGCAGCACCCTTTTAGACCCCTATGATGAGCAGTTCTTC. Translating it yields CASSTLLDPYDEQFF.

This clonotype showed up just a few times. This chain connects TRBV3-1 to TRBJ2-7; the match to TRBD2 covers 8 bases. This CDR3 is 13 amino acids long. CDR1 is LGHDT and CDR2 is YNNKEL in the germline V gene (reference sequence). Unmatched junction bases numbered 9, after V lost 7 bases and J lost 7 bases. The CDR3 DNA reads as TGTGCCAGCAACCGAGCGGGAGTACGGGAGCAGTACTTC. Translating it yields CASNRAGVREQYF.

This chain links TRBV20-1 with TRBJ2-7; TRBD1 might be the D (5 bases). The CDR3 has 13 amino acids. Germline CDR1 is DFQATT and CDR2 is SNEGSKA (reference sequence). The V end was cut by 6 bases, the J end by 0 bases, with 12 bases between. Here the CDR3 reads CSAEAGISYEQYF. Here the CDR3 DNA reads TGCAGTGCAGAGGCAGGGATCTCCTACGAGCAGTACTTC.

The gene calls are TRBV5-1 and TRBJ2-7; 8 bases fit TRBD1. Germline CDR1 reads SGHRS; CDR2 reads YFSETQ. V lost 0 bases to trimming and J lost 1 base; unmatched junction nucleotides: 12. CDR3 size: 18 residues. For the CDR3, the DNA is TGCGCCAGCAGCTTGGCTGGACAGGGCAGGGTTAATTCCTACGAGCAGTACTTC. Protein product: CASSLAGQGRVNSYEQYF.

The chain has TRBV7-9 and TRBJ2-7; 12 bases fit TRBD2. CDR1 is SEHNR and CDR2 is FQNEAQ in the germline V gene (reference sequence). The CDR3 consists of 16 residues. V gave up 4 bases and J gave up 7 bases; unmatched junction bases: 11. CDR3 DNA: TGTGCCAGCAGCTCGCTACTAGCGGGAGGCCCTAGGGAGCAGTACTTC. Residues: CASSSLLAGGPREQYF.

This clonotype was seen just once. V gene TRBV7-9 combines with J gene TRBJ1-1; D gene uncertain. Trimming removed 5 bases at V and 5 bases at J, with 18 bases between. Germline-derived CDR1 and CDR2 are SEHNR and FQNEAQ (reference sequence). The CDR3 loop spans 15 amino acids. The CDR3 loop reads CASSPYRSSKTEAFF. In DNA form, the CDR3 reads TGTGCCAGCAGCCCATACCGCAGCTCGAAGACTGAAGCTTTCTTT.

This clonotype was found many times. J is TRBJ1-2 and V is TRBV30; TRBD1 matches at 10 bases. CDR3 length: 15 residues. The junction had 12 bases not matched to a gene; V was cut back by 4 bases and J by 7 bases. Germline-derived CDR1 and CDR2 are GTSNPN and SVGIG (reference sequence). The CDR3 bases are TGTGCCTGGAATAATGAGGGACAGGGGAATTCTGGCTACACCTTC. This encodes CAWNNEGQGNSGYTF.

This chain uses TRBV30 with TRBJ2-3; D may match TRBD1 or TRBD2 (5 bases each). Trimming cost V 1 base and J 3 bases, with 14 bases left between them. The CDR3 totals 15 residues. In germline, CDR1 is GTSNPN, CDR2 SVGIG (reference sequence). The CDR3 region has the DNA TGTGCCTGGAGTGCAGAGGGGAGTAGGACAGATACGCAGTATTTT. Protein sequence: CAWSAEGSRTDTQYF. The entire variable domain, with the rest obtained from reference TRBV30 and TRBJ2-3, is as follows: SQTIHQWPATLVQPVGSPLSLECTVEGTSNPNLYWYRQAAGRGLQLLFYSVGIGQISSEVPQNLSASRPQDRQFILSSKKLLLSDSGFYLCAWSAEGSRTDTQYFGPGTRLTVL.

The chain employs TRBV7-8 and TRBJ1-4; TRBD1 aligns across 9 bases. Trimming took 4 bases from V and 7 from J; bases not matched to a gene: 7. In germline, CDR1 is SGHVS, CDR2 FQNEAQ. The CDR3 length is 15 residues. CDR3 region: CASSSHRGRGEKLFF. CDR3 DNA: TGTGCCAGCAGCTCGCACAGGGGGCGCGGTGAAAAACTGTTTTTT.

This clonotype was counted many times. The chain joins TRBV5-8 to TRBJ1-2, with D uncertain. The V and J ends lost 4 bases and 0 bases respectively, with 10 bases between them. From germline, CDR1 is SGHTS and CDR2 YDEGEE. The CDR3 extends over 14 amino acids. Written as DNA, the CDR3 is TGTGCCAGCAGCCGAACAGTACCTAACTATGGCTACACCTTC. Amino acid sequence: CASSRTVPNYGYTF. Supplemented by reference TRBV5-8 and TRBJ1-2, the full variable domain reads EAGVTQSPTHLIKTRGQQATLRCSPISGHTSVYWYQQALGLGLQFLLWYDEGEERNRGNFPPRFSGRQFPNYSSELNVNALELEDSALYLCASSRTVPNYGYTFGSGTRLTVV.

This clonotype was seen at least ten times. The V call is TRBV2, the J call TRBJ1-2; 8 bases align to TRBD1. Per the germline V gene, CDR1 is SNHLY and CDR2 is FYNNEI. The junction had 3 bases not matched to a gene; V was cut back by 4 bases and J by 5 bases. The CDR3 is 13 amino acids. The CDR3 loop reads CASSADRAYGYTF. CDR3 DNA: TGTGCCAGCAGTGCGGACAGGGCATATGGCTACACCTTC.

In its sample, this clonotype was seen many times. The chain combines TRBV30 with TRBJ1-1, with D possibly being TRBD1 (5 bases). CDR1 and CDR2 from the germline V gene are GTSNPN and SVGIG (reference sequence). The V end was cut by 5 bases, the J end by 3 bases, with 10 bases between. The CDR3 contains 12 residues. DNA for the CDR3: TGTGCCTGGGGCACAGGCGACACTGAAGCTTTCTTT. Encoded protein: CAWGTGDTEAFF.

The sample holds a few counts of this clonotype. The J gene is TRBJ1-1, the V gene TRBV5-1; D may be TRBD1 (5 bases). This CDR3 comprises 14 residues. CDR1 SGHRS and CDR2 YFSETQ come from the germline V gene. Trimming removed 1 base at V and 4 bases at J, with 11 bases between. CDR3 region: CASSLTAGSTEAFF. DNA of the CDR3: TGCGCCAGCAGCTTGACGGCAGGGAGCACTGAAGCTTTCTTT.

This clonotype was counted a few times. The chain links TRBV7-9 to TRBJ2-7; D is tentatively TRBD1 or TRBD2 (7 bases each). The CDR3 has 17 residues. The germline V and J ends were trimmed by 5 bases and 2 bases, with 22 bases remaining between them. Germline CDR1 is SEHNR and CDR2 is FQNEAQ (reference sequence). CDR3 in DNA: TGTGCCAGCAGCCCAGGGGGGGGAGGGTTAACCACCTACGAGCAGTACTTC. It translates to CASSPGGGGLTTYEQYF.

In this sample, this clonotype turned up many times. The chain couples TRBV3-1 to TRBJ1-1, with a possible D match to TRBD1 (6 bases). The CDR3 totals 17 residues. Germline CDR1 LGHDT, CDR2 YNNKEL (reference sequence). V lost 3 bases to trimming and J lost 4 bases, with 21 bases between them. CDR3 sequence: CASSHKWGHGWATEAFF. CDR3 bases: TGTGCCAGCAGCCATAAGTGGGGACATGGTTGGGCCACTGAAGCTTTCTTT. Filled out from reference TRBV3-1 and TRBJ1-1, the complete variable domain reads DTAVSQTPKYLVTQMGNDKSIKCEQNLGHDTMYWYKQDSKKFLKIMFSYNNKELIINETVPNRFSPKSPDKAHLNLHINSLELGDSAVYFCASSHKWGHGWATEAFFGQGTRLTVV.

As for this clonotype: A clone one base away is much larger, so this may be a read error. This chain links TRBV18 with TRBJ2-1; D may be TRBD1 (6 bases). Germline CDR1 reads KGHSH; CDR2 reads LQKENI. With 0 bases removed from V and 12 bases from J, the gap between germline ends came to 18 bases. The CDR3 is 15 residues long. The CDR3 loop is CASSPPGPAVQGQFF. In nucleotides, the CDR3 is TGTGCCAGCTCACCACCAGGACCAGCCGTACAGGGGCAGTTCTTC.

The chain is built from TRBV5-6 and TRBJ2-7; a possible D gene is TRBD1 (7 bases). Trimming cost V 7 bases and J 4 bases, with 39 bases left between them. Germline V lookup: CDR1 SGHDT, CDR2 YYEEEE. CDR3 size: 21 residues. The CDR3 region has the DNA TGTGCCAGCGTCGGTTCCGGTCCCGGTGGCGGACAGGAGGGGCCTTTATACGAGCAGTACTTC. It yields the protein CASVGSGPGGGQEGPLYEQYF.

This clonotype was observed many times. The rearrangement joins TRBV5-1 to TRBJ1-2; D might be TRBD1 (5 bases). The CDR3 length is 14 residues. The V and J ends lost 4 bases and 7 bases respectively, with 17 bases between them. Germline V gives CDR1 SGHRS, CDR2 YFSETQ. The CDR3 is CASSMGRQASGYTF. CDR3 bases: TGCGCCAGCAGCATGGGACGGCAAGCGAGTGGCTACACCTTC.

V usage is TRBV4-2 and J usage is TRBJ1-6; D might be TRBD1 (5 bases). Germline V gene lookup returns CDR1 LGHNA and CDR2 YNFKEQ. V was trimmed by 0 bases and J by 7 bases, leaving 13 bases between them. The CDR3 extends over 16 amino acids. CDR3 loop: CASSQDLGPQNSPLHF. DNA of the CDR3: TGTGCCAGCAGCCAAGATCTGGGACCCCAAAATTCACCCCTCCACTTT.

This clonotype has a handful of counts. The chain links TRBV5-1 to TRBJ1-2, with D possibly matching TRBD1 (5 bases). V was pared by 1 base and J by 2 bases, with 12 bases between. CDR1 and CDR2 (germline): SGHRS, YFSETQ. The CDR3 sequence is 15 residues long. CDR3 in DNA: TGCGCCAGCAGCTTGAGCGGGGGGAGGAACTATGGCTACACCTTC. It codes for CASSLSGGRNYGYTF.